This entry is about one T cell receptor beta chain. What it binds is not known. The sample originates from a study of vaccination and CD4 T cells after COVID-19. The Oncomine TCR Beta short-read assay was what sequenced the DNA obtained from cultured CD4+ T cells. A single record per CDR3 protein comes from TCRdb applying MiXCR to the PCR reads. The sample lists about 4,900 distinct CDR3 sequences, roughly 28% seen once, with roughly a third in the top ten. The treatment denotes: approximately nine-day PBMC culture with coronavirus spike peptide pools or control peptides (ViraFEST assay). Harvesting of the unexposed donor's CD4+ T cells predated the COVID-19 pandemic (2011-2018). Germline loops: CDR1 SGDLS, CDR2 YYNGEE. This CDR3 contains 13 residues. The V end lost 2 bases, the J end lost 3 bases, and 6 bases lay between the germline ends.

This receptor was obtained from a human donor in good health. The chain has TRBV9 and TRBJ1-5; no clear D gene. The sample consisted of CD4+ T cells from blood, cultured in vitro. As DNA, the CDR3 is TGTGCCAGCAGCGTTGATATCAATCAGCCCCAGCATTTT. It codes for CASSVDINQPQHF.